The rows below give T cell receptor beta chains drawn from one sample of a study of tumor-infiltrating lymphocytes in primary liver carcinoma. TCRdb used MiXCR to reprocess the multiplex PCR reads, holding one entry per CDR3 protein. The sample records around 330,000 distinct CDR3 sequences, less than 75% being singletons. Material: peripheral blood. These receptors all stem from a man aged 35 to 55 with primary liver carcinoma and hepatitis B virus infection. The CDR3 runs from the conserved cysteine through the conserved F or W. The D gene is left open where the match is weak. Expanded clones are given a class, and other clones once, few, many or no size at all.

clone_size d_call j_call v_call cdr3_nt cdr3_aa
once NA TRBJ1-2 TRBV6-5 TGTGGCAGCAGCTCACGGGGGCCGAGATATGGCTACACCTTC CGSSSRGPRYGYTF
NA NA TRBJ2-7 TRBV30 TGTGCCTGGAGCGGGGTCTCCTACGAGCAGTACTTC CAWSGVSYEQYF
NA NA TRBJ2-3 TRBV10-3 TGTGTCATCTCCGGAGATACGCGGTATTTT CVISGDTRYF
NA NA TRBJ1-2 TRBV12-3/TRBV12-4 TGTGCTCGCGGAACGTCGGGGGGATTTAACAATGGCTACACCTTC CARGTSGGFNNGYTF
NA NA TRBJ1-5 TRBV6-5 TGTACTATCAGTTACAGGGAAAGCAATCAGCCCCAGCATTTT CTISYRESNQPQHF
many NA TRBJ1-3 TRBV6-1 TGTGCCAGCAGTGAAGAGGGGGGCGACGGAAACACCATATATTTT CASSEEGGDGNTIYF
NA NA TRBJ2-3 TRBV6-5 TGTGCCAGCTCCCCCCTTTGGGTCACAGATGCACAGTATTTT CASSPLWVTDAQYF
NA TRBD1 TRBJ1-2 TRBV29-1 TGCAACGTTGCCCAGGAACCGACAGGGGCCCTCTATGGCTACACCTTC CNVAQEPTGALYGYTF
many NA TRBJ2-4 TRBV12-3/TRBV12-4 TGTGCCAGCAGCCCAAGCAAAAACATTCAGTACTTC CASSPSKNIQYF
many NA TRBJ2-7 TRBV4-2 TGTGCCAGCAGCCAAGAGGGTGAGTCCTACGAGCAGTACTTC CASSQEGESYEQYF
NA TRBD1 TRBJ1-5 TRBV18 TGTGCCAACTCACGGAAACAGGGGGGAGATCAGCCCCAGCATTTT CANSRKQGGDQPQHF
NA TRBD1 TRBJ2-6 TRBV5-1 TGCGCCAGCAGCTCCCCTAAAAGGGGACAGTGCACTCCGGGGGCCAACGTCCTGACTTTC CASSSPKRGQCTPGANVLTF
NA TRBD2 TRBJ2-5 TRBV11-2 TGTGTCAACGCCCCACTAGCGGGAGAGGGGGTGTACCAAGAGACCCAGTACTTC CVNAPLAGEGVYQETQYF
NA TRBD1 TRBJ1-1 TRBV6-1 TGTGCCAGCAGTGAAACAGGGGGCCCCACTGAAGCTTTCTTT CASSETGGPTEAFF
few NA TRBJ1-3 TRBV7-9 TGTGCCAGCAGAGGAGACAGGCGAGACTCTGGAAACACCATATATTTT CASRGDRRDSGNTIYF
once NA TRBJ2-3 TRBV7-9 TGTGCCAGCAGCTTAGGACGGGCAGATATGCAGTATTTT CASSLGRADMQYF
NA TRBD1 TRBJ1-5 TRBV11-3 TGTGCCAGCAACCCCCGTCCAAGGGGGCTCAATCAACCCCAGCATTTT CASNPRPRGLNQPQHF
once TRBD1 TRBJ2-2 TRBV5-6 TGTGCCAGCAGCTTGCTCCAGGGGGCGCGTTGCACCGGGGAGCTGTTTTTT CASSLLQGARCTGELFF
NA NA TRBJ1-5 TRBV5-1 TGCGCCGGCAGCTTGAATAGCAATCAGCCCCATCATTTT CAGSLNSNQPHHF
NA TRBD2 TRBJ2-7 TRBV6-2/TRBV6-3 TGTGCCAGCGAACTTGCGGGAGGGACCTACGAGCATTACTTC CASELAGGTYEHYF
NA NA TRBJ2-7 TRBV4-1 TGCGCCAGCAGCCAAGTCGGGACACTGTCTTACGAGCAGTACTTC CASSQVGTLSYEQYF
few NA TRBJ2-7 TRBV5-4 TGTGCCAGCAGCCCGGACAGTTCTGCCTACGAGCAGTACTTC CASSPDSSAYEQYF
NA NA TRBJ2-7 TRBV6-1 TGTGCCAGCAGGGCGGGACAGAGCTCCTACGAGCAGTACTTC CASRAGQSSYEQYF
few NA TRBJ2-5 TRBV28 TGTACCAGCAGTTCCGGGACTTTGCAAGAGACTCAGTACTTC CTSSSGTLQETQYF
NA NA TRBJ1-6 TRBV4-1 TGCGCCAGCAGCCGAGGAATTCATGGGGATAATTCACCCCTCCGCTTT CASSRGIHGDNSPLRF
once NA TRBJ2-1 TRBV10-3 TGTGCCATCAGCCCTCAGGAGCCCAGCTCCTACAATGAGCAGTTCTTC CAISPQEPSSYNEQFF
NA NA TRBJ2-7 TRBV28 TGTGCCAGCAGTTTGGTCAGGGGGGCCTACGAGCAGTACTTC CASSLVRGAYEQYF
NA NA TRBJ2-5 TRBV30 TGTGCCTGGAAACAGGGAGGCGAGACCCAGTACTTC CAWKQGGETQYF
NA NA TRBJ2-4 TRBV28 TGTGCCAGCAGTGGGCCGGACACGGGGGAAATCATTCAGTACTTC CASSGPDTGEIIQYF
NA NA TRBJ1-2 TRBV28 TGTGCCAGCAGTTGGACAGCTAACTATGGCTACACCTTC CASSWTANYGYTF
NA TRBD2 TRBJ2-1 TRBV6-2/TRBV6-3 TGTGCCAGCAGCTCAAGCGGGAGCTCCTACAATGAGCAGTTGTTC CASSSSGSSYNEQLF
NA TRBD1 TRBJ2-7 TRBV11-3 TGTGTCACTCGACAGGGGGTGACTTCCTACGAGCAGTATTTC CVTRQGVTSYEQYF
NA NA TRBJ2-3 TRBV7-9 TGTGCCAGCAGCTTAGGAGTTGGAGTGGCGGCAGATACGCAGTATTTT CASSLGVGVAADTQYF
once NA TRBJ2-7 TRBV12-3/TRBV12-4 TGTGCCAACAGTTTTTCGGCCTACGAGCAGTACTTC CANSFSAYEQYF
NA TRBD1 TRBJ1-2 TRBV11-1 TGTGTCAGCAGCTTCGGGGACAGGTTCTATGGCTACGCCTTC CVSSFGDRFYGYAF
NA NA TRBJ1-6 TRBV5-4 TGTGCCAGCAGCTTGGAGCTGAATAATTCACCCCTCCACTTT CASSLELNNSPLHF
NA NA TRBJ1-5 TRBV12-3/TRBV12-4 TGTGCCAGCAGTTTGACAAATGATCAGCCCCAGCATTTT CASSLTNDQPQHF
NA NA TRBJ2-7 TRBV28 TGTGCCAGCAGTGCTCGGGACACCTCCTACGAGCAGTACTTC CASSARDTSYEQYF
NA TRBD2 TRBJ2-1 TRBV6-2/TRBV6-3 TGTGCCAGCAGTCGGCCGGGAAGTACTAGCGTGAGGGGAGAACAGTTCTTC CASSRPGSTSVRGEQFF
medium-sized NA TRBJ1-4 TRBV5-4 TGTGCCAGCAGCCCGAGGGGGGAAAAACTGTTTTTT CASSPRGEKLFF
NA NA TRBJ1-2 TRBV5-1 TGCGTCAGCAGCTTGGCTACAGCTAACCATGGCTACACCTTC CVSSLATANHGYTF
NA NA TRBJ2-1 TRBV11-1 TGTGCCAGCAGCTGCTCTTCTGTCCTCTCCTACAATAAGCAGTTCTTC CASSCSSVLSYNKQFF
NA NA TRBJ1-2 TRBV29-1 TGCAGCGCCTCGCAGGGGACTGAGAATGGCTACGCCTTC CSASQGTENGYAF
NA NA TRBJ1-5 TRBV25-1 TGTGCCAGCAGTGAATACGACAGCCTCAGCCAGCCCCAGCATTTT CASSEYDSLSQPQHF
NA NA TRBJ1-3 TRBV11-3 TGTGCCAGCAGTTTGGGCGGCTCTGGAGACACCATATATTTT CASSLGGSGDTIYF
NA NA TRBJ1-2 TRBV28 TGTGCCAGCAGCCTGCGCGGGGCAGGGGGCTACACCTTC CASSLRGAGGYTF
NA TRBD1 TRBJ1-4 TRBV11-2 TGTACCAGCAGGGGGACAGGGCAAGAAAAACTGTTTTTT CTSRGTGQEKLFF
NA NA TRBJ2-2 TRBV4-3 TGCGCCAGCAGCCCCCAGGCCCACGGGGAGCTGTTTTTT CASSPQAHGELFF
many NA TRBJ1-5 TRBV5-4 TGTGCCAGCAGCCCAGGGCTTAGCAATCAGCCCCAGCATTTT CASSPGLSNQPQHF
few NA TRBJ1-6 TRBV5-6 TGTGCCAGCAGCTTGGGACAGTCCCTACCGCCCCTCCACTTT CASSLGQSLPPLHF
NA NA TRBJ2-7 TRBV10-3 TGTGCCACCGGGGAGGGGGAAGGCTACGAGCAGTACTTC CATGEGEGYEQYF
NA TRBD1 TRBJ2-7 TRBV10-2 TGCGCCAGCAGCCACACAGGGGCCATCGCCTACGAGCAGTACTTC CASSHTGAIAYEQYF
many NA TRBJ2-5 TRBV10-3 TGTGCCATCAACCCCCGGGCCCAGTACTTC CAINPRAQYF
NA NA TRBJ2-1 TRBV19 TGTGCCAGTACCAACGGGCTGGGCTACAATGAGCAGTTCTTC CASTNGLGYNEQFF